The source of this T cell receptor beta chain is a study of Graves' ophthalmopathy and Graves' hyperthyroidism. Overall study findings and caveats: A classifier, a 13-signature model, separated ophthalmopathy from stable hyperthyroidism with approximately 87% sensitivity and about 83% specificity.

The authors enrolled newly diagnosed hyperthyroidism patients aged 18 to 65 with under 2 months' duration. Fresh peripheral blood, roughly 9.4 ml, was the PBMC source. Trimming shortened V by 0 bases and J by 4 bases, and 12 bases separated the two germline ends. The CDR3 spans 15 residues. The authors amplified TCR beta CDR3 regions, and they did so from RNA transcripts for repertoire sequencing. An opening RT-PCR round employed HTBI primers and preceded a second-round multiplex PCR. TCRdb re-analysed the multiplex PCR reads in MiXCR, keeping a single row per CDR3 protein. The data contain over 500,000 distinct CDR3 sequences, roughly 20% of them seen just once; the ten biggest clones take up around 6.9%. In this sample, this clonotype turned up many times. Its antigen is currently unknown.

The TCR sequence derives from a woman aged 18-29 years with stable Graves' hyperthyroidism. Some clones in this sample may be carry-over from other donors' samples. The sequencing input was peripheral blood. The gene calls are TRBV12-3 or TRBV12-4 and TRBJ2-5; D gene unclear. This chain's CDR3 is CASSLALWGGETQYF. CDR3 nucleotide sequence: TGTGCCAGCAGTTTAGCGCTGTGGGGTGGAGAGACCCAGTACTTC.